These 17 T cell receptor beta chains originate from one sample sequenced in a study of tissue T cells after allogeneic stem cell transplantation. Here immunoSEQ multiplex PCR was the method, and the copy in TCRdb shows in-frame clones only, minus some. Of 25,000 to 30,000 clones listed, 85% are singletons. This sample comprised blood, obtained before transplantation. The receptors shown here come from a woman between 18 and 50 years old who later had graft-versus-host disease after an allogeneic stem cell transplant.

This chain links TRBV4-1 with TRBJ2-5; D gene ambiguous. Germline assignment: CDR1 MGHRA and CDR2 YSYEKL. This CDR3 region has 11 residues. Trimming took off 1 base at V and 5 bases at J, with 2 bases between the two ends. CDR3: CASSQAETQYF. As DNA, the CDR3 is TGCGCCAGCAGCCAAGCTGAGACCCAGTACTTC.

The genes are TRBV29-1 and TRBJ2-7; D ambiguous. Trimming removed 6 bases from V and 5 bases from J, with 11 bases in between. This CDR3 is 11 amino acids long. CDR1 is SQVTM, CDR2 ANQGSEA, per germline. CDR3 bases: TGCAGCGTGACCTTTTATGACGAGCAGTACTTC. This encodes CSVTFYDEQYF.

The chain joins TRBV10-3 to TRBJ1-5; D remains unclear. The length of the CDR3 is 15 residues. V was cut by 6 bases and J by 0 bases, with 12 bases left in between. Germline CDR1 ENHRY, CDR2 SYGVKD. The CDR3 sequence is CAISSSTLSNQPQHF. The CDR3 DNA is TGTGCCATCAGCAGCTCCACCCTTAGCAATCAGCCCCAGCATTTT.

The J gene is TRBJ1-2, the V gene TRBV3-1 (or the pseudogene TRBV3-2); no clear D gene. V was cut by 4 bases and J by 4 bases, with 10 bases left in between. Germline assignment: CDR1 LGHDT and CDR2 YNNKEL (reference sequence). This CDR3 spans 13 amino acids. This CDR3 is CASSLPKGYGYTF. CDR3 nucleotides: TGTGCCAGCAGCCTCCCAAAAGGCTATGGCTACACCTTC.

The CDR3 reads CASSLSPHSGGAYNEQFF. The CDR3 nucleotides read TGTGCCAGCAGCCTGTCCCCACATAGCGGGGGCGCCTACAATGAGCAGTTCTTC. This chain uses TRBV7-8 with TRBJ2-1; 9 nucleotides line up with TRBD2. The trim removed 5 bases at V and 2 bases at J, leaving 13 bases unmatched. This CDR3 is built from 18 residues. The germline V gene has CDR1 SGHVS and CDR2 FQNEAQ.

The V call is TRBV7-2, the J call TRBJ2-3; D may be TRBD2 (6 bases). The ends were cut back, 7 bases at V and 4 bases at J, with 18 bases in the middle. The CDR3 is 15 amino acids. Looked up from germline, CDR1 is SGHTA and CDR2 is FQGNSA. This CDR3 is CASIPSGGYSDTQYF. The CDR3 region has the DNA TGTGCCAGCATCCCATCCGGGGGTTACTCAGATACGCAGTATTTT.

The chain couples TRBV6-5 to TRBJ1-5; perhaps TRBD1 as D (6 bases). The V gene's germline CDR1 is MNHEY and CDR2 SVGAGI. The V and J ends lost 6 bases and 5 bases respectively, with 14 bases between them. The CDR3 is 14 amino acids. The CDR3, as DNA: TGTGCCAGCAGCAAACAGGGTCGAGATCAGCCCCAGCATTTT. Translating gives CASSKQGRDQPQHF.

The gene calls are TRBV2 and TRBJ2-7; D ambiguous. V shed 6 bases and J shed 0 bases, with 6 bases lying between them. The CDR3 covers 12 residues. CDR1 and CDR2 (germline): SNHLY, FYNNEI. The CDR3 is CASRESSYEQYF. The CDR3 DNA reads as TGTGCCAGCAGAGAGAGCTCCTACGAGCAGTACTTC. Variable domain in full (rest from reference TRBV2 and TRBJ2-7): EPEVTQTPSHQVTQMGQEVILRCVPISNHLYFYWYRQILGQKVEFLVSFYNNEISEKSEIFDDQFSVERPDGSNFTLKIRSTKLEDSAMYFCASRESSYEQYFGPGTRLTVT.

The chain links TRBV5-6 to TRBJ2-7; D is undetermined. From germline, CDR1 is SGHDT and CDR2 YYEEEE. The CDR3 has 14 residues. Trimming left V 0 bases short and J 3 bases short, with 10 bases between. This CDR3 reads CASSLVGVYYEQYF. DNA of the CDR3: TGTGCCAGCAGCTTGGTAGGAGTTTACTACGAGCAGTACTTC. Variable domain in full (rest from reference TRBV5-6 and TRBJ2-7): DAGVTQSPTHLIKTRGQQVTLRCSPKSGHDTVSWYQQALGQGPQFIFQYYEEEERQRGNFPDRFSGHQFPNYSSELNVNALLLGDSALYLCASSLVGVYYEQYFGPGTRLTVT.

CDR3 in amino acids: CASSMTSGGPREEQFF. In DNA form, the CDR3 reads TGTGCCAGCAGTATGACTAGCGGGGGGCCTAGGGAGGAGCAGTTCTTC. The V and J genes are TRBV27 and TRBJ2-1, with 13 nucleotides matching TRBD2. J lost 10 bases, V lost 5 bases, and 11 bases had no gene match. Germline V gene lookup returns CDR1 MNHEY and CDR2 SMNVEV (reference sequence). The CDR3 runs to 16 residues.

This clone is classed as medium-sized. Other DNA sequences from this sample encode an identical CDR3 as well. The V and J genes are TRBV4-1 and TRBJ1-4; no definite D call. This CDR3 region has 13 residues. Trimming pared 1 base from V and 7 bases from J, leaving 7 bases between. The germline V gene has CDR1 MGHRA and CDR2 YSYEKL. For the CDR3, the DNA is TGCGCCAGCAGCCAAGTCACGGGTGAAAAACTGTTTTTT. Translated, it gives CASSQVTGEKLFF.

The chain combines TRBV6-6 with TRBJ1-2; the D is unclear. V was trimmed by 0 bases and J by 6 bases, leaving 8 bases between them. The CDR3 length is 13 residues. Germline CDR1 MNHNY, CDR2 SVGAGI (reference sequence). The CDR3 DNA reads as TGTGCCAGCAGTTACTCTCAGGCGGATGGCTACACCTTC. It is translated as CASSYSQADGYTF.

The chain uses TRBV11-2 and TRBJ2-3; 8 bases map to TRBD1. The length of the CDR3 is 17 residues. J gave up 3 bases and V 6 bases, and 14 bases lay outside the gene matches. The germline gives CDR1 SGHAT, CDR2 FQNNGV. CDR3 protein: CASSPRGRGPETDTQYF. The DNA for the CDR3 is TGTGCCAGCAGTCCCAGGGGGCGGGGCCCAGAGACAGATACGCAGTATTTT.

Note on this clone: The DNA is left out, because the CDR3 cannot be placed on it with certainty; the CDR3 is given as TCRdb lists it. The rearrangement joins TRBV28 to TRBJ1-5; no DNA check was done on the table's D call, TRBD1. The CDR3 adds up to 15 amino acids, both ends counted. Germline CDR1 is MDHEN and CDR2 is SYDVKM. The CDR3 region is CASSSSTGNNQPQHF.

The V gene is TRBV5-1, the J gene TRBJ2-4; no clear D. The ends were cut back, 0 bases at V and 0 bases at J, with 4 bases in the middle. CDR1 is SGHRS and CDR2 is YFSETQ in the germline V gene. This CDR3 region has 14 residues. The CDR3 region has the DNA TGCGCCAGCAGCTTGGAGCTAGCCAAAAACATTCAGTACTTC. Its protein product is CASSLELAKNIQYF. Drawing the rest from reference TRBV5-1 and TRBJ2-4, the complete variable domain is KAGVTQTPRYLIKTRGQQVTLSCSPISGHRSVSWYQQTPGQGLQFLFEYFSETQRNKGNFPGRFSGRQFSNSRSEMNVSTLELGDSALYLCASSLELAKNIQYFGAGTRLSVL.

CDR3 in amino acids: CASSPQGQILYTGELFF. The CDR3 region has the DNA TGTGCCAGCAGCCCGCAGGGACAGATTCTATACACCGGGGAGCTGTTTTTT. V and J are TRBV3-1 (or the pseudogene TRBV3-2) and TRBJ2-2; 7 nucleotides match TRBD1. Germline CDR1 LGHDT, CDR2 YNNKEL (reference sequence). The CDR3 extends over 17 amino acids. Trimming cost V 4 bases and J 3 bases; bases outside gene matches: 11.

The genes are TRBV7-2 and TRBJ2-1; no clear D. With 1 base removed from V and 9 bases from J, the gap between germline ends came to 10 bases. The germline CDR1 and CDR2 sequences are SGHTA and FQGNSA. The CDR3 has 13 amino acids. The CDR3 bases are TGTGCCAGCAGCTTAGATTCGAAGATTGAGCAGTTCTTC. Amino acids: CASSLDSKIEQFF.